This record concerns one T cell receptor (beta chain) sequence. What antigen it recognizes has not been identified. This entry belongs to a study of monozygotic twins with inflammatory bowel disease (dated by TCRdb to the late 2010s). For the study in its entirety: The full study comprised 28 monozygotic twin pairs: nine German pairs (four IBD-concordant, five IBD-discordant) and 19 IBD-discordant Danish pairs. Each individual had, on average, about 151 000 unique TCRalpha sequences and 181 000 unique TCRbeta sequences available for analysis. Within discordant pairs, disease-associated traits were sought mainly by comparing IBD patients with their genetically identical healthy co-twins.

Library creation used 5' RACE. For each TCR library, around 3,500 ng of total RNA was used. For each sample, cDNA synthesis was carried out in eight separate reactions using SMARTScribe reverse transcriptase. Unique molecular identifiers containing a 6-nucleotide sample barcode were introduced through template switching during cDNA synthesis. Two nested PCRs of roughly 16 and 10 cycles amplified the TCRalpha and TCRbeta cDNA, and bead purification followed each PCR. Before amplification, the cDNA was treated with uracil DNA-glycosylase and purified using the QIAquick PCR purification kit. In the second PCR, Illumina TruSeq-compatible adapters and sample-specific barcodes were added. TapeStation and Qubit were used to check library quality and concentration, and roughly 5 ng of each library went into the pool. The pooled libraries were sequenced with 2 x 100 bp reads and custom sequencing primers on an Illumina HiSeq2500 single-index Rapid Run. The study's processing was this. PCR and sequencing errors were corrected by UMI-based consensus assembly using MiGEC version 1.2.6. V(D)J alignment, clonotype assembly and CDR3 extraction were performed with MiXCR version 2.1.1. Gene usage, clonotype sharing and MAIT/NKT TCR abundance were normalised by analysing the top 1000, 10 000 and 20 000 clonotypes per sample. After downsampling to 27 000 UMIs, diversity was calculated as the inverse Simpson index using the vegan R package. Paired Mann-Whitney U tests were applied to discordant twin pairs, and Benjamini-Hochberg correction was used for multiple testing. The reads were reprocessed in TCRdb, with one entry per CDR3 protein sequence and no accompanying DNA. TCRdb, rather than the study authors, made the V and J calls. The sample table includes just over 300,000 distinct CDR3 sequences. Of the sample, 5.5% to 6.5% falls within the top ten clones.

An approximately 2.5 ml peripheral blood sample was drawn into PAXgene tubes per donor and stored at -80°C. Without T cell sorting, total RNA was isolated from whole blood using the PAXgene blood miRNA kit on an automated QIAcube. Peripheral blood from monozygotic twin pairs concordant or discordant for inflammatory bowel disease was subjected to deep TCRalpha and TCRbeta repertoire profiling with unique molecular barcoding. Smoking habits were recorded for all twin pairs, and individuals were classified as current, former or never smokers. Study-level results and caveats: The results gave no support for a single strong signal or clonotype linked to IBD. Differing immunosuppressive treatments among patients may have added background noise and inter-individual variability to the repertoires. No difference in repertoire similarity was observed between concordant and discordant twins, possibly owing to limited statistical power. Different T cell subtypes could not be distinguished in the analysis. Compared with healthy twins, IBD patients had fewer clonotypes in common with other individuals, a difference most pronounced in patients showing signs of disease activity. A decrease in TCRbeta repertoire diversity, as measured by inverse Simpson index, was observed in IBD patients compared with their healthy co-twins.

Measured from the cysteine to the phenylalanine, the CDR3 is 15 residues long. The DNA sequence is not available. From the germline V gene, CDR1 is SNHLY and CDR2 is FYNNEI. This receptor was taken from a human donor with ulcerative colitis or Crohn's disease, or a healthy co-twin of an affected twin (not recorded which). The chain couples TRBV2 to TRBJ2-3. The sample was blood. The CDR3 loop reads CASSERTSSTDTQYF.